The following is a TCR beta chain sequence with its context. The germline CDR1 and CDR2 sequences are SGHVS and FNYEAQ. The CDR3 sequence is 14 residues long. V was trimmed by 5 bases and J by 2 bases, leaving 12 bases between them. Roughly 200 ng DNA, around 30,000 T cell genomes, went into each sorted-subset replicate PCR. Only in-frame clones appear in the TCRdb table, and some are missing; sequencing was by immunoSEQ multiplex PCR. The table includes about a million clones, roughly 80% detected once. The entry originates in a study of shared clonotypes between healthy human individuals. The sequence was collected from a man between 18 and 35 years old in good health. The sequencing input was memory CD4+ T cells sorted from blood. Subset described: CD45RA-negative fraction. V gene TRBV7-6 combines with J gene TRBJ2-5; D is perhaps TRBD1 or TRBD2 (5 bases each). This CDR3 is CASSQGRPQETQYF. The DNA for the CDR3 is TGTGCCAGCAGCCAGGGACGGCCTCAAGAGACCCAGTACTTC.